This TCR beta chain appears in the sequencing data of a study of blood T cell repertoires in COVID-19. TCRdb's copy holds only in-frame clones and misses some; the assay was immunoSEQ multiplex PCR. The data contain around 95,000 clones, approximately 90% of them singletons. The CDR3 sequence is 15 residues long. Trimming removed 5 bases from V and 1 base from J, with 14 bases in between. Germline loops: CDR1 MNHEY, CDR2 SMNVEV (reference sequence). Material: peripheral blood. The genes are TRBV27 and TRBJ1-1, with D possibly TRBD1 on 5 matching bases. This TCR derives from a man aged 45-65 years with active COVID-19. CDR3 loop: CASSLGTGGNTEAFF. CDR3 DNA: TGTGCCAGCAGTCTCGGGACGGGGGGGAACACTGAAGCTTTCTTT.